The 2 T cell receptor beta chains reported below all come from one sample, sequenced in a study of T cell responses to AZD1222 COVID-19 vaccine (dated by TCRdb to the early 2020s). Explained via the paper, the time point label denotes: baseline before first vaccination. Library preparation employed the immunoSEQ multiplex PCR assay. TCRdb re-hosts the immuneACCESS table, in-frame sequences only. Its copies lack some clones; in the studies checked, an unresolved V gene accounts for under half of them, and the cause for the rest is not known. The sample profile shows approximately 160,000 clones; around 90% of them were found once. The top ten constitute 2.6% of the sample. Sequences were derived from peripheral blood, sampled on day 0 of AZD1222 vaccination. Receptor source: an adult in good health.

The chain links TRBV5-4 to TRBJ1-1, with D perhaps TRBD1 (5 bases). Looked up from germline, CDR1 is SGHNT and CDR2 is YYREEE (reference sequence). This CDR3 is built from 17 residues. Trimming took 2 bases from V and 1 from J, leaving 18 bases between them. The CDR3: CASSLPRGSLENTEAFF. DNA of the CDR3: TGTGCCAGCAGCTTACCGCGGGGGTCGCTGGAGAACACTGAAGCTTTCTTT.

This clone appeared once. This rearrangement joins TRBV19 to TRBJ2-1; 9 bases fit TRBD2. The CDR3 runs to 15 residues. Germline CDR1 LNHDA, CDR2 SQIVND (reference sequence). J was trimmed by 8 bases and V by 6 bases; bases with no gene match: 11. CDR3 loop: CASRSSGRLRDEQFF. The CDR3 nucleotides read TGTGCCAGTAGGAGTAGCGGGAGATTGAGGGATGAGCAGTTCTTC.